This T cell receptor beta chain stems from a study of OX40 agonist ivuxolimab in advanced cancers. Sequencing used immunoSEQ multiplex PCR; TCRdb keeps in-frame clones, though not all of them. The data show about 80,000 clones, 90% to 95% seen once. The V gene lost 6 bases and the J gene lost 7 bases, with 12 bases spanning the gap. The CDR3 has 12 amino acids. CDR1 ENHRY and CDR2 SYGVKD come from the germline V gene. V is TRBV10-3 and J is TRBJ1-1; tentative D call: TRBD1 (5 bases). This specimen was CD4+ or CD8+ T cells sorted from blood, taken in a trial of the OX40 agonist ivuxolimab. This sequence was found in an adult with an advanced solid tumor such as melanoma, head and neck, liver or kidney cancer. This chain's CDR3 is CAIRAGESEAFF. The CDR3 DNA reads as TGTGCCATCAGGGCGGGGGAAAGTGAAGCTTTCTTT.